The sequence of this T cell receptor (beta chain) was determined in a study of blood T cell repertoires in COVID-19. Overall study context: Samples representing acute and convalescent COVID-19 were sourced from the United States, Italy and Spain. PBMCs, B-cell-depleted T cells, or T cells provided the cDNA or gDNA that made up the material.

With V trimmed by 4 bases and J by 2 bases, 7 bases remained unmatched. The CDR3 has 16 amino acids. Germline values: CDR1 SGHRS, CDR2 YFSETQ. Study processing details: Amplification from reference gene primers served as the basis for estimated nucleated cell counts. Only in-frame clones appear in the TCRdb table, and some are missing; sequencing was by immunoSEQ multiplex PCR. V and J calls plus clone size are reproduced from that table; the DNA served to infer D and trimming. There are under 250,000 clones in the sample; more than 65% occur only once, and 9.7% lies in the top ten. The rearrangement links TRBV5-1 to TRBJ2-2, with 8 bases lining up with TRBD1. Source material: peripheral blood. The clonotype was recovered from a man aged 50 to 60 with active or convalescent COVID-19. CDR3 sequence (DNA): TGCGCCAGCAGCCTAAGGACAGGGCCCAACACCGGGGAGCTGTTTTTT. It codes for CASSLRTGPNTGELFF.